Sequencing of this T cell receptor (beta chain) was carried out in a study of CD4+ T cells in melanoma (dated by TCRdb to 2022 to 2024). Regarding the study in general: Neoantigen-specific CD4+ T cells in human melanoma were what the study investigated.

Beyond this particular receptor, the publication reports: Neoantigen-specific CD4+ T cells were reported to be correlated with the function of CD8+ T cells, macrophages and B cells. According to the report, neoantigen-specific CD4+ T cells in melanoma displayed diverse differentiation states.

Turning to this clone: Its antigen target is currently unknown. No much larger clone is present one base from it, and per-base qualities are unavailable.

To prepare the library, the immunoSEQ multiplex PCR assay was applied. This is the immuneACCESS table as TCRdb keeps it, with only in-frame sequences that have V and J called. A part of the clones is gone; compared with another copy, unresolved V genes explain less than half, and the rest is unexplained. The sample table holds 9,600 or so clones, of which around 70% were seen once. The top ten clonotypes cover roughly 21% of the sample. The donors were melanoma patients. The origin of this receptor is a human donor with melanoma. Sequenced material: peripheral blood.

CDR3 region: CASSVGGAFNEQFF. The DNA sequence is given as TGTGCCAGCAGTGTCGGGGGGGCCTTCAATGAGCAGTTCTTC. The rearrangement combines TRBV25-1 with TRBJ2-1; the central 8 bases match TRBD2. Via the germline V gene, CDR1 is MGHDK and CDR2 SYGVNS. The germline V end is reduced by 4 bases and the J end by 6 bases; junction bases left unmatched: 5. The CDR3 holds 14 amino acids from the cysteine to the phenylalanine. Only CDR3 DNA remains: 42 bases, in frame from the first base.